These 30 T cell receptor beta chains originate from one sample sequenced in a study of CD4 and CD8 cells across lung adenocarcinoma regions. TCRdb analysed the PCR reads with MiXCR anew, one entry per CDR3 protein. The table lists fewer than 20,000 distinct CDR3 sequences, roughly half of them singletons. The specimen sequenced was CD8+ T cells from the center of a lung tumor. The receptor set was obtained from a female donor with lung adenocarcinoma. The CD4 and CD8 labels of this study may be unreliable.

The V gene is TRBV6-5, the J gene TRBJ2-1, with a tentative D call TRBD1 (5 bases). In germline, CDR1 is MNHEY, CDR2 SVGAGI. Trimming shortened V by 2 bases and J by 6 bases, and 5 bases separated the two germline ends. The CDR3 extends over 12 amino acids. The CDR3, as DNA: TGTGCCAGCAGTTACAGGGGCAATGAGCAGTTCTTC. It yields the protein CASSYRGNEQFF.

This chain links TRBV3-1 with TRBJ2-1; D is unresolved. Trimming cost V 1 base and J 2 bases, with 9 bases left between them. Germline loops: CDR1 LGHDT, CDR2 YNNKEL (reference sequence). The CDR3 spans 15 residues. The CDR3 loop reads CASSQARGAYNEQFF. DNA for the CDR3: TGTGCCAGCAGCCAAGCGCGCGGTGCCTACAATGAGCAGTTCTTC.

This clonotype was seen a few times. V is TRBV12-3 or TRBV12-4 and J is TRBJ1-5, with D possibly being TRBD1 (5 bases). Deletions cut 6 bases from V and 0 bases from J, with 12 bases between. The CDR3 extends over 15 amino acids. CDR3 in DNA: TGTGCCAGCAGGGTTGGGGGGGTTAGCAATCAGCCCCAGCATTTT. Translating gives CASRVGGVSNQPQHF.

The V and J genes are TRBV10-3 and TRBJ2-3; D remains unclear. The J call may be faulty, since TRBJ2-7 better matches the DNA end. The germline V gene has CDR1 ENHRY and CDR2 SYGVKD. This CDR3 region has 17 residues. CDR3 amino acids: CFRSRAPALCGTNTQYF. CDR3 nucleotide sequence: TGTTTCCGCAGCCGCGCCCCGGCGCTGTGTGGCACAAATACGCAGTACTTC.

The chain uses TRBV27 and TRBJ1-4, with 8 positions matching TRBD1. The V gene's germline CDR1 is MNHEY and CDR2 SMNVEV (reference sequence). The CDR3 length is 13 residues. V lost 3 bases and J lost 8; bases outside the gene matches: 2. CDR3 sequence reads: CASSFGQGEKLFF. Here the CDR3 DNA reads TGTGCCAGCAGTTTCGGACAGGGCGAAAAACTGTTTTTT.

The sample holds a few counts of this clonotype. V usage is TRBV11-3 and J usage is TRBJ2-5; maybe TRBD1 (6 bases). The J call is doubtful: the DNA matches TRBJ2-7 better. The CDR3 is made up of 12 amino acids. Germline V gives CDR1 SGHNT, CDR2 YENEEA. CDR3 sequence: CASSRDTYEQYF. As DNA, the CDR3 is TGTGCCAGCAGCCGGGACACCTACGAGCAGTACTTC.

There are a few counts of this clonotype. At one end the junction does not follow the germline gene, possibly because of a read error. This chain uses TRBV27 with TRBJ2-2; TRBD1 or TRBD2 may be the D gene (6 bases each). The germline V gene has CDR1 MNHEY and CDR2 SMNVEV (reference sequence). The CDR3 extends over 15 amino acids. In DNA form, the CDR3 reads TGTGCCAGCAGTCTACGGGGGACAAACACCGGGGCGCTGTATTTT. Protein: CASSLRGTNTGALYF.

V gene TRBV19 combines with J gene TRBJ2-2, with D possibly being TRBD1 (6 bases). Germline CDR1 LNHDA, CDR2 SQIVND (reference sequence). The CDR3 consists of 14 residues. V lost 4 bases and J 3 bases, leaving 9 bases between the germline ends. The CDR3 coding sequence is TGTGCCAGTAGTAATTGGGGGCACACCGGGGAGCTGTTTTTT. This sequence encodes CASSNWGHTGELFF.

The chain couples TRBV7-2 to TRBJ2-1, with 7 bases that match TRBD2. The germline V gene encodes CDR1 SGHTA and CDR2 FQGNSA. J was trimmed by 3 bases and V by 5 bases; bases with no gene match: 13. The CDR3 spans 17 residues. CDR3 amino acids: CASSGGGGGGGYNEQFF. The CDR3 coding sequence is TGTGCCAGCAGCGGGGGGGGGGGGGGGGGGGGCTACAATGAGCAGTTCTTC.

The V call is TRBV10-3, the J call TRBJ2-1; 10 bases map to TRBD2. The germline CDR1 and CDR2 sequences are ENHRY and SYGVKD. This CDR3 spans 15 amino acids. J was trimmed by 7 bases and V by 5 bases; bases with no gene match: 8. The CDR3 DNA reads TGTGCCATCAGTCTCGGGACTAGCGCCCGGAATGAGCAGTTCTTC. Translating gives CAISLGTSARNEQFF.

This clonotype was observed many times. The chain combines TRBV6-1 with TRBJ2-1; D is possibly TRBD1 or TRBD2 (5 bases each). Judging by the DNA end, TRBJ2-5 fits better; the J call may be wrong. Germline V gene lookup returns CDR1 MNHNS and CDR2 SASEGT. The CDR3 runs to 16 residues. CDR3 nucleotides: TGTGCCAGCAGTGGGGCTCGACTCAGGGCGGGTGAGACCCAGTACTTC. Translating gives CASSGARLRAGETQYF.

Note on this clonotype: At one end, the junction sequence differs from germline, possibly due to a read error. This chain uses TRBV25-1 with TRBJ2-5; D is perhaps TRBD2 (7 bases). Germline V gives CDR1 MGHDK, CDR2 SYGVNS. The CDR3 is 16 residues long. Here the CDR3 DNA reads TGTGCCAGCAGTGAACGGGGGGCTCGTGGCCCAGAGACGCAGTACTTT. Translated, it gives CASSERGARGPETQYF.

This clonotype was detected only a few times. The gene calls are TRBV6-5 and TRBJ1-1; D gene ambiguous. CDR3 size: 13 residues. The V gene lost 2 bases and the J gene lost 8 bases, with 12 bases spanning the gap. The germline V gene has CDR1 MNHEY and CDR2 SVGAGI. The CDR3 loop reads CASSYMAEREAFF. CDR3 nucleotide sequence: TGTGCCAGCAGTTACATGGCGGAGCGCGAAGCTTTCTTT.

This clonotype was picked up many times. The chain combines TRBV6-1 with TRBJ1-2; D unclear. CDR3 length equals 15 residues. The V gene lost 1 base and the J gene lost 5 bases, with 14 bases spanning the gap. CDR1 and CDR2 from the germline V gene are MNHNS and SASEGT. CDR3 in amino acids: CASSEDLKRPYGYTF. The DNA of the CDR3 is TGTGCCAGCAGTGAAGATTTGAAACGTCCTTATGGCTACACCTTC.

The rearrangement uses TRBV9 and TRBJ2-2; 8 nucleotides line up with TRBD2. V trimming: 5 bases; J trimming: 1 base; junction bases outside the gene matches: 13. The germline gives CDR1 SGDLS, CDR2 YYNGEE. The CDR3 is made up of 18 amino acids. CDR3 in amino acids: CASSDKRAGVRNTGELFF. The DNA of the CDR3 is TGTGCCAGCAGTGATAAAAGAGCGGGAGTAAGGAACACCGGGGAGCTGTTTTTT.

This chain joins TRBV11-3 and TRBJ2-1; 12 bases are shared with TRBD2. Germline V CDR1 and CDR2: SGHNT, YENEEA. The J segment lost 4 bases and the V segment lost 3 bases, leaving 4 bases of the junction unmatched. This CDR3 spans 16 amino acids. The CDR3, as DNA: TGTGCCAGCAGCTTGACTAGCGGGGGCAATTACAATGAGCAGTTCTTC. Translating gives CASSLTSGGNYNEQFF.

Comment on this clonotype: Germline is not matched at one junction end, which may reflect a read error. This chain joins TRBV27 and TRBJ2-3; D is unresolved. The better agreement between TRBJ2-4 and the DNA end casts doubt on the J call. The CDR3 spans 14 residues. Germline CDR1 MNHEY, CDR2 SMNVEV (reference sequence). The CDR3 is CRGSLVRPTDIQYF. The CDR3 coding sequence is TGCCGCGGCAGTTTGGTCAGGCCCACAGACATTCAGTACTTC.

As to this clonotype: Since no conserved phenylalanine or tryptophan closes the CDR3, a read error is the likely cause. The limits of the CDR3 on the DNA are not certain, so only TCRdb's listed CDR3 is given. The rearrangement joins TRBV15 to TRBJ2-5. Including both end residues, the CDR3 is 8 amino acids long. CDR1 and CDR2 from the germline V gene are LNHNV and YYDKDF (reference sequence). CDR3 sequence reads: CPPAKQQL.

The sample holds a few counts of this clonotype. The CDR3: CASSPGGLGYTF. In nucleotides, the CDR3 is TGTGCCAGCAGCCCAGGGGGTCTTGGCTACACCTTC. This chain uses TRBV6-2 or TRBV6-3 with TRBJ1-2, with 7 bases matching TRBD1. V gave up 6 bases and J gave up 7 bases; unmatched junction bases: 5. The CDR3 spans 12 residues. Germline CDR1 reads MNHEY; CDR2 reads SVGEGT.

J is TRBJ1-1 and V is TRBV12-3 or TRBV12-4; no definite D call. This CDR3 region has 11 residues. With 3 bases removed from V and 7 bases from J, the gap between germline ends came to 6 bases. The CDR3 sequence: CASSFVGEAFF. DNA of the CDR3: TGTGCCAGCAGTTTTGTGGGTGAAGCTTTCTTT.

The chain carries TRBV3-1 and TRBJ2-5, with D hard to call. With 2 bases removed from V and 7 bases from J, the gap between germline ends came to 8 bases. CDR1 and CDR2 from the germline V gene are LGHDT and YNNKEL (reference sequence). The CDR3 sequence is 12 residues long. CDR3 region: CASSQFAGTQYF. As DNA, the CDR3 is TGTGCCAGCAGCCAATTTGCAGGGACCCAGTACTTC.

This clonotype was seen a few times. V usage is TRBV5-1 and J usage is TRBJ1-1, with D possibly matching TRBD1 (5 bases). CDR1 is SGHRS and CDR2 is YFSETQ in the germline V gene. V lost 0 bases to trimming and J lost 1 base, with 13 bases between them. The CDR3 contains 16 residues. The DNA for the CDR3 is TGCGCCAGCAGCTTGGGGGGGACGGGTTGGAACACTGAAGCTTTCTTT. Protein sequence: CASSLGGTGWNTEAFF.

This clonotype was detected a few times. The CDR3 sequence: CASSVSLAVEQYF. The DNA for the CDR3 is TGTGCCAGCAGCGTTTCGTTAGCGGTCGAGCAGTACTTC. The chain carries TRBV27 and TRBJ2-5; maybe TRBD2 (6 bases). The last part of the DNA fits TRBJ2-7 better; the J call may be wrong. Germline values: CDR1 MNHEY, CDR2 SMNVEV (reference sequence). The CDR3 length is 13 residues.

This clonotype was detected many times. The chain combines TRBV11-1 with TRBJ2-1; 7 nucleotides line up with TRBD1. Germline loops: CDR1 SGHAT, CDR2 FQDESV (reference sequence). The CDR3 spans 14 residues. V lost 6 bases to trimming and J lost 1 base; unmatched junction nucleotides: 3. CDR3 coding DNA: TGTGCCAGCAGGAGGGGACAGTCCTACAATGAGCAGTTCTTC. Amino acid sequence: CASRRGQSYNEQFF.

V and J are TRBV6-5 and TRBJ2-1; 13 bases fit TRBD2. Germline assignment: CDR1 MNHEY and CDR2 SVGAGI. The CDR3 has 16 amino acids. V was clipped by 4 bases and J by 5 bases; unmatched bases: 5. In DNA, the CDR3 is TGTGCCAGCAGTTTCCGTACTAGCGGGAGGGACAATGAGCAGTTCTTC. Residues: CASSFRTSGRDNEQFF.

Turning to this clonotype: The junction departs from germline at one end; a sequencing error may be responsible. This sequence joins TRBV27 and TRBJ2-3; 8 bases match TRBD2. The CDR3 covers 15 residues. Germline V gives CDR1 MNHEY, CDR2 SMNVEV (reference sequence). DNA of the CDR3: TGTGCCAGGGGTTTCGGGGGGGGTGGCCCAGAGACCCAGTATTTC. Translated: CARGFGGGGPETQYF.

The chain couples TRBV6-1 to TRBJ2-1, with D tentatively TRBD1 (6 bases). The J call may be mistaken, given a closer DNA end match to TRBJ2-5. The V gene's germline CDR1 is MNHNS and CDR2 SASEGT. CDR3 size: 17 residues. The CDR3 DNA reads TGTGCCAGCAGTGACGGGGACACCTCTTTAATACAAGAGACCCAGTACTTC. It codes for CASSDGDTSLIQETQYF.

Worth noting for this clonotype: Sequence at one end of the junction differs from germline and may be a read error. The chain carries TRBV4-1 and TRBJ2-4; D is perhaps TRBD1 (6 bases). This CDR3 has 14 amino acids. Germline V gene lookup returns CDR1 MGHRA and CDR2 YSYEKL. This chain's CDR3 is CGSWGLWATDTQYF. CDR3 DNA sequence: TGCGGCAGCTGGGGGCTGTGGGCCACAGATACGCAGTACTTC.

V gene TRBV6-2 or TRBV6-3 combines with J gene TRBJ2-1, with D possibly TRBD2 on 5 matching bases. The closer fit of TRBJ2-7 to the DNA end suggests the J call may be wrong. From germline, CDR1 is MNHEY and CDR2 SVGEGT. The CDR3 spans 15 residues. CDR3 bases: TGTGCCAGCAGTTACTCCTTCGGGGTAAGGCTCGAGCAGTACTTC. Protein sequence: CASSYSFGVRLEQYF.

This rearrangement joins TRBV6-1 to TRBJ2-1, with TRBD2 identical over 7 bases. Germline CDR1 and CDR2: MNHNS and SASEGT. J was trimmed by 6 bases and V by 7 bases; bases with no gene match: 12. The CDR3 contains 15 residues. CDR3 loop: CASNFELAVSNEQFF. The CDR3 DNA is TGTGCCAGCAACTTCGAGCTAGCGGTATCCAATGAGCAGTTCTTC.